Shown below are 31 T cell receptor beta chains from a single sample sequenced in a study of T cells in narcolepsy. Method: immunoSEQ multiplex PCR; TCRdb's copy keeps in-frame clones and lacks some. Of tens of thousands of clones listed, roughly four fifths were seen once; the top ten hold around 1.3%. Specimen: CD45RA- memory CD4+ T cells from PBMCs. The receptor set was obtained from a human donor with narcolepsy.

The chain recombines TRBV29-1 with TRBJ2-1; possibly TRBD1 for D (6 bases). Trimming took 4 bases from V and 8 from J, leaving 15 bases between them. Germline-derived CDR1 and CDR2 are SQVTM and ANQGSEA. This CDR3 contains 13 residues. For the CDR3, the DNA is TGCAGCGTTGTCAAAGGACCAGGGGATGAGCAGTTCTTC. Translating gives CSVVKGPGDEQFF.

This clone has just a few counts. The genes are TRBV30 and TRBJ1-2; perhaps TRBD1 as D (5 bases). This CDR3 comprises 13 residues. Per the germline V gene, CDR1 is GTSNPN and CDR2 is SVGIG (reference sequence). Trimming stripped 0 bases from V and 3 bases from J, with 8 bases between. CDR3 region: CAWSVQGDYGYTF. DNA for the CDR3: TGTGCCTGGAGTGTCCAGGGTGACTATGGCTACACCTTC.

The CDR3 sequence: CASSDGTGMNTEAFF. CDR3 nucleotide sequence: TGTGCCAGCAGCGATGGGACAGGGATGAACACTGAAGCTTTCTTT. This chain uses TRBV5-8 with TRBJ1-1, with TRBD1 identical over 9 bases. The junction had 4 bases not matched to a gene; V was cut back by 4 bases and J by 0 bases. In germline, CDR1 is SGHTS, CDR2 YDEGEE. The CDR3 covers 15 residues.

This clone was observed a handful of times. The V call is TRBV5-4, the J call TRBJ2-2; D is unresolved. The CDR3 sequence is 14 residues long. Per the germline V gene, CDR1 is SGHNT and CDR2 is YYREEE (reference sequence). Trimming took 1 base from V and 2 from J, leaving 6 bases between them. CDR3 in amino acids: CASSLTENTGELFF. As DNA, the CDR3 is TGTGCCAGCAGCTTGACAGAAAACACCGGGGAGCTGTTTTTT.

The J gene is TRBJ2-3, the V gene TRBV9; no clear D. The V gene's germline CDR1 is SGDLS and CDR2 YYNGEE. V was pared by 0 bases and J by 0 bases, with 20 bases between. CDR3 length: 19 residues. As DNA, the CDR3 is TGTGCCAGCAGCGTAGAGGGTGTGGTTCCCCGTCCTAGCACAGATACGCAGTATTTT. Protein sequence: CASSVEGVVPRPSTDTQYF.

Here the CDR3 DNA reads TGTGCCAGCAGCCCCTCCCTGGGACCCAGGAACTATGGCTACACCTTC. Translated: CASSPSLGPRNYGYTF. The chain links TRBV7-6 to TRBJ1-2; tentative D call: TRBD1 (5 bases). Germline assignment: CDR1 SGHVS and CDR2 FNYEAQ. V was pared by 5 bases and J by 2 bases, with 18 bases between. This CDR3 is 16 amino acids long. The full variable domain, rest sourced from reference TRBV7-6 and TRBJ1-2, is GAGVSQSPRYKVTKRGQDVALRCDPISGHVSLYWYRQALGQGPEFLTYFNYEAQQDKSGLPNDRFSAERPEGSISTLTIQRTEQRDSAMYRCASSPSLGPRNYGYTFGSGTRLTVV.

The chain carries TRBV19 and TRBJ2-3, with 7 bases that match TRBD2. This CDR3 is built from 16 residues. J gave up 5 bases and V 7 bases, and 15 bases lay outside the gene matches. From germline, CDR1 is LNHDA and CDR2 SQIVND (reference sequence). The CDR3 spells CASTNSRGSRQDTQYF. The CDR3 DNA sequence: TGTGCCAGTACTAACTCGCGGGGGAGTCGGCAAGATACGCAGTATTTT. The full variable domain, in which reference TRBV19 and TRBJ2-3 provide the parts outside the CDR3, is DGGITQSPKYLFRKEGQNVTLSCEQNLNHDAMYWYRQDPGQGLRLIYYSQIVNDFQKGDIAEGYSVSREKKESFPLTVTSAQKNPTAFYLCASTNSRGSRQDTQYFGPGTRLTVL.

The chain couples TRBV27 to TRBJ1-1; TRBD1 aligns across 9 bases. The junction had 9 bases not matched to a gene; V was cut back by 6 bases and J by 1 base. The length of the CDR3 is 16 residues. Germline V gives CDR1 MNHEY, CDR2 SMNVEV (reference sequence). CDR3: CASRIDRGRENTEAFF. CDR3 DNA: TGTGCCAGCAGAATCGACAGGGGGAGGGAGAACACTGAAGCTTTCTTT.

The V and J genes are TRBV7-8 and TRBJ1-1; no reliable D call. Between the trimmed V and J ends, which lost 0 bases and 1 base, there was a span of 3 bases. The CDR3 loop spans 13 amino acids. Germline values: CDR1 SGHVS, CDR2 FQNEAQ. This chain's CDR3 is CASSLAGNTEAFF. DNA of the CDR3: TGTGCCAGCAGCTTAGCAGGGAACACTGAAGCTTTCTTT.

This rearrangement joins TRBV5-4 to TRBJ2-7; D possibly corresponds to TRBD1 (6 bases). V lost 0 bases and J 7 bases, leaving 17 bases between the germline ends. The CDR3 is 15 residues long. The germline CDR1 and CDR2 sequences are SGHNT and YYREEE (reference sequence). CDR3 in amino acids: CASSLGGTFLREQYV. The CDR3, as DNA: TGTGCCAGCAGCTTGGGGGGGACATTCCTAAGAGAGCAGTACGTC.

This chain's CDR3 is CASSLDITGRNEAFF. In DNA form, the CDR3 reads TGTGCCAGCAGCCTTGATATTACGGGACGGAATGAAGCTTTCTTT. This chain links TRBV7-3 with TRBJ1-1, with TRBD1 as a possible D gene (5 bases). Deletions cut 5 bases from V and 7 bases from J, with 20 bases between. Germline-derived CDR1 and CDR2 are SGHTA and FQGTGA. The CDR3 covers 15 residues.

The CDR3 DNA sequence: TGTGCCAGCAGAGATGCTTGGCTGGATGAAAAACTGTTTTTT. As protein: CASRDAWLDEKLFF. This chain joins TRBV2 and TRBJ1-4; no clear D gene. V gave up 6 bases and J gave up 6 bases, with 14 bases separating them. Germline CDR1 and CDR2: SNHLY and FYNNEI. The CDR3 spans 14 residues.

The chain has TRBV10-1 and TRBJ1-4; D might be TRBD1 (5 bases). V shed 7 bases and J shed 7 bases, with 16 bases lying between them. Germline assignment: CDR1 WNHNN and CDR2 SYGVQD (reference sequence). The CDR3 is 14 residues long. CDR3 nucleotide sequence: TGCGCCAGCACTGGGACTCCGAAGAGTGAAAAACTGTTTTTT. It specifies CASTGTPKSEKLFF.

The rearrangement uses TRBV18 and TRBJ2-7, with D possibly TRBD1 on 6 matching bases. From germline, CDR1 is KGHSH and CDR2 LQKENI. V lost 2 bases and J 1 base, leaving 12 bases between the germline ends. The CDR3 runs 15 residues. The CDR3 DNA follows: TGTGCCAGCTCACCAGGCAGGGGCGGTTCCTACGAGCAGTACTTC. Its translation: CASSPGRGGSYEQYF. Based on the CDR3 plus reference TRBV18 and TRBJ2-7, the full variable domain is NAGVMQNPRHLVRRRGQEARLRCSPMKGHSHVYWYRQLPEEGLKFMVYLQKENIIDESGMPKERFSAEFPKEGPSILRIQQVVRGDSAAYFCASSPGRGGSYEQYFGPGTRLTVT.

The chain carries TRBV5-4 and TRBJ1-5; no clear D. V was clipped by 3 bases and J by 0 bases, with 7 bases between them. Germline V gives CDR1 SGHNT, CDR2 YYREEE (reference sequence). CDR3 size: 14 residues. The CDR3 nucleotides read TGTGCCAGCAGCTCTCATGGTAGCAATCAGCCCCAGCATTTT. Its protein product is CASSSHGSNQPQHF.

The J gene is TRBJ2-5, the V gene TRBV6-6; D perhaps matches TRBD1 (6 bases). The DNA end lines up better with TRBJ2-7; the J call may be wrong. The CDR3 has 13 amino acids. Germline CDR1 is MNHNY and CDR2 is SVGAGI (reference sequence). The chain's CDR3 is CASNGQSSYEQYF. As DNA, the CDR3 is TGTGCCAGCAACGGACAGTCCTCCTACGAGCAGTACTTC.

The gene calls are TRBV11-3 and TRBJ1-3; D may be TRBD1 (6 bases). The CDR3 has 14 residues. Germline V gives CDR1 SGHNT, CDR2 YENEEA. The ends were cut back, 5 bases at V and 0 bases at J, with 8 bases in the middle. DNA for the CDR3: TGTGCCAGCAGCGAGGGGGGCTCTGGAAACACCATATATTTT. This encodes CASSEGGSGNTIYF.

This chain uses TRBV11-2 with TRBJ2-4; D tentatively reads TRBD1 or TRBD2 (5 bases each). Germline-derived CDR1 and CDR2 are SGHAT and FQNNGV. Trimming pared 8 bases from V and 5 bases from J, leaving 10 bases between. The CDR3 sequence is 12 residues long. This chain's CDR3 is CASRGRENIQYF. The CDR3 DNA reads as TGTGCCAGCCGGGGCCGGGAAAACATTCAGTACTTC.

This chain joins TRBV11-2 and TRBJ2-5; D uncertain. V lost 0 bases to trimming and J lost 2 bases, with 7 bases between them. Germline CDR1 is SGHAT and CDR2 is FQNNGV. The CDR3 totals 14 residues. The CDR3 DNA sequence: TGTGCCAGCAGCTTAGAGGGCAGACAAGAGACCCAGTACTTC. This encodes CASSLEGRQETQYF. The full variable domain, completed using reference TRBV11-2 and TRBJ2-5, is EAGVAQSPRYKIIEKRQSVAFWCNPISGHATLYWYQQILGQGPKLLIQFQNNGVVDDSQLPKDRFSAERLKGVDSTLKIQPAKLEDSAVYLCASSLEGRQETQYFGPGTRLLVL.

The rearrangement joins TRBV5-1 to TRBJ2-5; TRBD2 matches at 9 bases. The CDR3 runs to 15 residues. Unmatched junction bases numbered 4, after V lost 4 bases and J lost 0 bases. Germline loops: CDR1 SGHRS, CDR2 YFSETQ. CDR3 coding DNA: TGCGCCAGCAGCCCGGGACTAGCAGACCAAGAGACCCAGTACTTC. It translates to CASSPGLADQETQYF.

The chain is built from TRBV29-1 and TRBJ1-1; D is uncertain. Between the trimmed V and J ends, which lost 4 bases and 4 bases, there was a span of 16 bases. CDR3 length equals 14 residues. The germline V gene encodes CDR1 SQVTM and CDR2 ANQGSEA. CDR3 loop: CSVVNRPQLTEAFF. CDR3 DNA: TGCAGCGTTGTGAACAGACCTCAACTCACTGAAGCTTTCTTT.

In DNA, the CDR3 is TGTGCCAGTAGTATAGCCGGGACAGAGGGTCGACAGCCCCAGCATTTT. Encoded protein: CASSIAGTEGRQPQHF. The gene calls are TRBV19 and TRBJ1-5, with 7 bases lining up with TRBD1. V lost 1 base and J lost 7; bases outside the gene matches: 10. The CDR3 spans 16 residues. The germline gives CDR1 LNHDA, CDR2 SQIVND (reference sequence). The variable domain in full, with the rest retrieved from reference TRBV19 and TRBJ1-5, is DGGITQSPKYLFRKEGQNVTLSCEQNLNHDAMYWYRQDPGQGLRLIYYSQIVNDFQKGDIAEGYSVSREKKESFPLTVTSAQKNPTAFYLCASSIAGTEGRQPQHFGDGTRLSIL.

V and J are TRBV5-1 and TRBJ2-7, with a tentative D call TRBD2 (6 bases). The CDR3 extends over 15 amino acids. The V and J ends lost 0 bases and 1 base respectively, with 11 bases between them. Germline V gives CDR1 SGHRS, CDR2 YFSETQ. CDR3 nucleotides: TGCGCCAGCAGCTTGGAAGGAGGGGCATCCTACGAGCAGTACTTC. It encodes CASSLEGGASYEQYF.

V gene TRBV5-4 combines with J gene TRBJ1-2; D unclear. V gave up 0 bases and J gave up 5 bases, with 5 bases separating them. CDR3 length: 12 residues. Germline values: CDR1 SGHNT, CDR2 YYREEE (reference sequence). The CDR3 coding sequence is TGTGCCAGCAGCTTGGAACAGTATGGCTACACCTTC. Its protein product is CASSLEQYGYTF.

The CDR3 DNA is TGTGCCAGTAGATCTGACAGATACACAGATACGCAGTATTTT. It yields the protein CASRSDRYTDTQYF. The chain is built from TRBV19 and TRBJ2-3, with D possibly TRBD1 on 5 matching bases. V dropped 6 bases and J dropped 2 bases, with 12 bases sitting between them. There are 14 residues in the CDR3. Germline CDR1 reads LNHDA; CDR2 reads SQIVND (reference sequence).

The chain combines TRBV5-8 with TRBJ1-1; 10 nucleotides agree with TRBD1. Germline CDR1 reads SGHTS; CDR2 reads YDEGEE. Trimming removed 0 bases from V and 4 bases from J; junction bases left unmatched: 6. This CDR3 is 16 amino acids long. CDR3 in DNA: TGTGCCAGCAGCTTGGGTGTCCGGGACAGGGGCACTGAAGCTTTCTTT. Translating gives CASSLGVRDRGTEAFF.

The chain recombines TRBV6-6 with TRBJ2-7; D is ambiguous. Germline loops: CDR1 MNHNY, CDR2 SVGAGI (reference sequence). The V and J ends lost 5 bases and 5 bases respectively, with 13 bases between them. The CDR3 has 13 amino acids. In DNA, the CDR3 is TGTGCCAGCAGTGTCCAAAATAGGAACGAGCAGTACTTC. Its protein product is CASSVQNRNEQYF.

The chain joins TRBV5-1 to TRBJ2-1, with D possibly being TRBD1 (6 bases). Between the trimmed V and J ends, which lost 4 bases and 0 bases, there was a span of 20 bases. Germline values: CDR1 SGHRS, CDR2 YFSETQ. The length of the CDR3 is 18 residues. For the CDR3, the DNA is TGCGCCAGCAGCGAAACAGTGACCCCAGGGGACTCCTACAATGAGCAGTTCTTC. Translating it yields CASSETVTPGDSYNEQFF.

The chain links TRBV29-1 to TRBJ1-2; D is possibly TRBD1 (6 bases). The CDR3 covers 13 residues. CDR1 and CDR2 from the germline V gene are SQVTM and ANQGSEA. V was trimmed by 6 bases and J by 4 bases, leaving 15 bases between them. The CDR3 loop reads CSVGAGHRYGYTF. The CDR3 region has the DNA TGCAGCGTAGGGGCGGGACACCGCTATGGCTACACCTTC.

V usage is TRBV6-5 and J usage is TRBJ1-4, with unresolved D. The CDR3 is 13 amino acids. CDR1 MNHEY and CDR2 SVGAGI come from the germline V gene. V dropped 5 bases and J dropped 4 bases, with 8 bases sitting between them. The CDR3 DNA sequence: TGTGCCAGCAGTCCAAGAGGTAATGAAAAACTGTTTTTT. Its protein product is CASSPRGNEKLFF.

J is TRBJ2-1 and V is TRBV5-1, with D possibly called TRBD1 or TRBD2 (5 bases each). The germline V gene encodes CDR1 SGHRS and CDR2 YFSETQ. V shed 7 bases and J shed 6 bases, with 14 bases lying between them. The CDR3 runs 13 residues. The CDR3 spells CASRIPGANEQFF. The DNA of the CDR3 is TGCGCCAGCCGAATCCCCGGGGCCAATGAGCAGTTCTTC.